Presented here are 30 T cell receptor beta chains from one specimen sequenced in a study of blood T cell repertoires in COVID-19. Clones were sequenced by immunoSEQ multiplex PCR, and TCRdb holds only the in-frame ones, with some missing. In the table there are about 170,000 clones, around 82% of which are singletons. Material: peripheral blood. The source is a man aged 65 to 85 with active or convalescent COVID-19.

The chain carries TRBV4-1 and TRBJ2-7, with 8 bases matching TRBD1. Per the germline V gene, CDR1 is MGHRA and CDR2 is YSYEKL. This CDR3 contains 17 residues. The junction had 16 bases not matched to a gene; V was cut back by 4 bases and J by 5 bases. The CDR3 DNA is TGCGCCAGCAGCCCAAGTTTTACAGGGGGTCCCTACAACGAGCAGTACTTC. It encodes CASSPSFTGGPYNEQYF.

The rearrangement links TRBV30 to TRBJ1-3; TRBD1 agrees at 8 bases. Unmatched junction bases numbered 1, after V lost 2 bases and J lost 1 base. Per the germline V gene, CDR1 is GTSNPN and CDR2 is SVGIG (reference sequence). CDR3 length: 14 residues. CDR3 nucleotides: TGTGCCTGGAGTCAGGGGGCGTCTGGAAACACCATATATTTT. Its translation: CAWSQGASGNTIYF.

The sample holds many counts of this clone. The chain is built from TRBV7-8 and TRBJ1-2; D is perhaps TRBD1 (6 bases). Germline lookup yields CDR1 SGHVS and CDR2 FQNEAQ. V was trimmed by 1 base and J by 3 bases, leaving 18 bases between them. This CDR3 comprises 17 residues. The CDR3 DNA reads as TGTGCCAGCAGCTTAGGCGGGGGACAAACCCGGGACTATGGCTACACCTTC. Protein: CASSLGGGQTRDYGYTF.

The chain uses TRBV19 and TRBJ1-5, with D perhaps matching TRBD1 (5 bases). V dropped 1 base and J dropped 0 bases, with 16 bases sitting between them. This CDR3 contains 18 residues. Germline CDR1 LNHDA, CDR2 SQIVND (reference sequence). Here the CDR3 DNA reads TGTGCCAGTAGTATAGGTTCAGGGACTACCTATAGCAATCAGCCCCAGCATTTT. Residues: CASSIGSGTTYSNQPQHF.

This chain connects TRBV7-2 to TRBJ2-3, with 12 nucleotides matching TRBD2. Germline lookup yields CDR1 SGHTA and CDR2 FQGNSA. V lost 5 bases and J lost 2; bases outside the gene matches: 5. This CDR3 region has 16 residues. CDR3: CASSPGTSGYTDTQYF. The CDR3 DNA reads as TGTGCCAGCAGCCCAGGGACTAGCGGGTACACAGATACGCAGTATTTT.

The CDR3 protein is CASSLMRTKNEKLFF. The CDR3 DNA reads as TGTGCCAGCAGTTTAATGAGGACAAAAAATGAAAAACTGTTTTTT. V usage is TRBV27 and J usage is TRBJ1-4; TRBD1 is a possible D gene (5 bases). This CDR3 comprises 15 residues. CDR1 and CDR2 (germline): MNHEY, SMNVEV (reference sequence). The V and J ends lost 2 bases and 5 bases respectively, with 12 bases between them.

The chain recombines TRBV6-1 with TRBJ2-4; D possibly corresponds to TRBD1 (6 bases). Trimming removed 1 base from V and 7 bases from J, with 14 bases in between. The germline V gene encodes CDR1 MNHNS and CDR2 SASEGT. This CDR3 contains 15 residues. Here the CDR3 DNA reads TGTGCCAGCAGTGAAGTAGACAGGAGTGTTAACATTCAGTACTTC. This codes for CASSEVDRSVNIQYF.

The chain couples TRBV5-4 to TRBJ1-5, with unresolved D. The CDR3 runs 15 residues. V lost 0 bases to trimming and J lost 4 bases, with 11 bases between them. Germline loops: CDR1 SGHNT, CDR2 YYREEE (reference sequence). Here the CDR3 DNA reads TGTGCCAGCAGCTTGGATCAGGCCCAAAATCAGCCCCAGCATTTT. Protein sequence: CASSLDQAQNQPQHF.

The chain is built from TRBV14 and TRBJ1-1, with a possible D match to TRBD1 (6 bases). V lost 2 bases, J lost 7 bases, and 14 bases lay in between. CDR1 is SGHDN, CDR2 FVKESK, per germline. The CDR3 covers 14 residues. The CDR3 loop reads CASSQTRGHLEAFF. The CDR3 coding sequence is TGTGCCAGCAGCCAAACCCGGGGACACCTTGAAGCTTTCTTT. The full variable domain, its missing parts supplied by reference TRBV14 and TRBJ1-1, is EAGVTQFPSHSVIEKGQTVTLRCDPISGHDNLYWYRRVMGKEIKFLLHFVKESKQDESGMPNNRFLAERTGGTYSTLKVQPAELEDSGVYFCASSQTRGHLEAFFGQGTRLTVV.

This clone appeared a single time. V usage is TRBV19 and J usage is TRBJ1-2, with D uncertain. CDR1 LNHDA and CDR2 SQIVND come from the germline V gene (reference sequence). Trimming took 5 bases from V and 3 from J, leaving 19 bases between them. This CDR3 spans 16 amino acids. CDR3 nucleotides: TGTGCCAGTAGTTACCCCCCTCGCCGCGGAGACTATGGCTACACCTTC. Protein: CASSYPPRRGDYGYTF. Filled out from reference TRBV19 and TRBJ1-2, the complete variable domain reads DGGITQSPKYLFRKEGQNVTLSCEQNLNHDAMYWYRQDPGQGLRLIYYSQIVNDFQKGDIAEGYSVSREKKESFPLTVTSAQKNPTAFYLCASSYPPRRGDYGYTFGSGTRLTVV.

The rearrangement uses TRBV27 and TRBJ1-6; possibly TRBD1 for D (5 bases). The CDR3 is made up of 15 amino acids. Germline CDR1 MNHEY, CDR2 SMNVEV (reference sequence). The V gene lost 2 bases and the J gene lost 6 bases, with 11 bases spanning the gap. Here the CDR3 reads CASSLVGRINSPLHF. The CDR3 bases are TGTGCCAGCAGTTTAGTGGGGCGGATTAATTCACCCCTCCACTTT.

CDR3 sequence (DNA): TGTGCCAGCAGAAGTAGCCGGGGGCAAGAGACCCAGTACTTC. Residues: CASRSSRGQETQYF. The chain carries TRBV27 and TRBJ2-5, with TRBD2 as a possible D gene (6 bases). The CDR3 extends over 14 amino acids. Germline values: CDR1 MNHEY, CDR2 SMNVEV (reference sequence). Trimming cost V 6 bases and J 2 bases, with 13 bases left between them.

The chain employs TRBV6-5 and TRBJ2-1; 8 bases match TRBD2. This CDR3 contains 16 residues. V shed 4 bases, J shed 7 bases, and the junction held 12 bases outside the gene matches. Germline V CDR1 and CDR2: MNHEY, SVGAGI. This CDR3 is CASSSDGREGINEQFF. The CDR3 region has the DNA TGTGCCAGCAGTTCCGACGGGAGGGAGGGTATAAATGAGCAGTTCTTC.

The chain carries TRBV28 and TRBJ1-5; 8 nucleotides line up with TRBD1. The V segment lost 3 bases and the J segment 4 bases; nucleotides outside the gene matches: 2. Germline CDR1 MDHEN, CDR2 SYDVKM. This CDR3 comprises 14 residues. The CDR3 region is CASSLGQANQPQHF. For the CDR3, the DNA is TGTGCCAGCAGTTTGGGACAGGCTAATCAGCCCCAGCATTTT.

The chain joins TRBV11-2 to TRBJ1-2, with 7 bases fitting TRBD1. This CDR3 has 17 residues. Losses at the gene ends were 1 base for V and 5 bases for J; bases not matched to a gene: 13. Per the germline V gene, CDR1 is SGHAT and CDR2 is FQNNGV. The CDR3 loop is CASSLGFSGQARYGYTF. CDR3 DNA sequence: TGTGCCAGCAGCTTAGGGTTTTCCGGACAGGCTCGTTATGGCTACACCTTC.

The chain couples TRBV15 to TRBJ1-4; 7 nucleotides agree with TRBD1. V gave up 0 bases and J gave up 4 bases; unmatched junction bases: 11. Germline CDR1 LNHNV, CDR2 YYDKDF (reference sequence). The CDR3 runs 18 residues. As DNA, the CDR3 is TGTGCCACCAGCAGAGAGCGGGCGGCAGGGGGTTTTAATGAAAAACTGTTTTTT. It yields the protein CATSRERAAGGFNEKLFF.

CDR3 protein: CASSLQGMNTEAFF. CDR3 in DNA: TGTGCCAGCAGCTTGCAGGGGATGAACACTGAAGCTTTCTTT. This chain links TRBV5-8 with TRBJ1-1; weak D call: TRBD1 (6 bases). There are 14 residues in the CDR3. From germline, CDR1 is SGHTS and CDR2 YDEGEE. V shed 1 base and J shed 0 bases, with 7 bases lying between them.

The gene calls are TRBV7-2 and TRBJ2-7, with 7 bases that match TRBD2. V gave up 2 bases and J gave up 0 bases; unmatched junction bases: 1. Germline V gene lookup returns CDR1 SGHTA and CDR2 FQGNSA. The CDR3 is 14 amino acids. This chain's CDR3 is CASSLPGGSYEQYF. The CDR3 nucleotides read TGTGCCAGCAGCTTACCGGGGGGCTCCTACGAGCAGTACTTC.

The chain carries TRBV11-2 and TRBJ2-7; a possible D gene is TRBD2 (6 bases). Trimming left V 5 bases short and J 5 bases short, with 10 bases between. Germline V CDR1 and CDR2: SGHAT, FQNNGV. The CDR3 has 12 residues. CDR3 residues: CASSTRTNEQYF. The CDR3 DNA follows: TGTGCCAGCAGCACGAGGACTAACGAGCAGTACTTC.

Turning to this clone: Other DNA sequences within the sample encode an identical CDR3. V and J are TRBV15 and TRBJ1-4; D unresolved. This CDR3 contains 13 residues. Germline V lookup: CDR1 LNHNV, CDR2 YYDKDF (reference sequence). The V end lost 0 bases, the J end lost 8 bases, and 7 bases lay between the germline ends. CDR3 residues: CATSRDSNEKLFF. The CDR3 nucleotides are TGTGCCACCAGCAGAGACAGTAACGAAAAACTGTTTTTT.

This CDR3 is CATSRDKISGQTDTQYF. CDR3 coding DNA: TGTGCCACCAGCAGAGATAAGATTAGCGGTCAAACAGATACGCAGTATTTT. The chain joins TRBV15 to TRBJ2-3; a possible D gene is TRBD2 (6 bases). V lost 0 bases and J lost 3, with 16 bases in between. The germline CDR1 and CDR2 sequences are LNHNV and YYDKDF (reference sequence). The CDR3 covers 17 residues.

V usage is TRBV28 and J usage is TRBJ2-1; D remains unclear. Germline V gene data show CDR1 as MDHEN and CDR2 as SYDVKM. Between the trimmed V and J ends, which lost 7 bases and 3 bases, there was a span of 13 bases. The CDR3 totals 14 residues. In nucleotides, the CDR3 is TGTGCCAGCATGGCCGCGGAGCGCTACAATGAGCAGTTCTTC. Protein sequence: CASMAAERYNEQFF.

The V call is TRBV4-3, the J call TRBJ2-1; unclear D gene. V lost 4 bases to trimming and J lost 10 bases, with 14 bases between them. The CDR3 is 13 amino acids. Germline V gene sequence: CDR1 LGHNA, CDR2 YSLEER. The DNA of the CDR3 is TGCGCCAGCAGCCGAGACTCTACCCGGGAGCAGTTCTTC. Translated: CASSRDSTREQFF.

This chain links TRBV3-1 (or the pseudogene TRBV3-2) with TRBJ1-2; D possibly corresponds to TRBD1 (5 bases). Trimming pared 0 bases from V and 4 bases from J, leaving 15 bases between. The germline V gene encodes CDR1 LGHDT and CDR2 YNNKEL (reference sequence). This CDR3 region has 16 residues. CDR3 loop: CASSQDSGVWGYGYTF. As DNA, the CDR3 is TGTGCCAGCAGCCAAGATTCGGGGGTTTGGGGCTATGGCTACACCTTC.

This rearrangement joins TRBV3-1 (or the pseudogene TRBV3-2) to TRBJ2-5; D uncertain. The CDR3 extends over 14 amino acids. Trimming left V 3 bases short and J 5 bases short, with 13 bases between. Germline V gives CDR1 LGHDT, CDR2 YNNKEL (reference sequence). CDR3 DNA sequence: TGTGCCAGCAGCCAGACCGTGTCCGGGGAGACCCAGTACTTC. Encoded protein: CASSQTVSGETQYF.

In its sample, this clone was seen once. The chain uses TRBV29-1 and TRBJ1-4; a weak D match, TRBD1 (6 bases). V was cut by 4 bases and J by 14 bases, with 14 bases left in between. Germline V gene lookup returns CDR1 SQVTM and CDR2 ANQGSEA. This CDR3 is 11 amino acids long. The CDR3 here is CSVVGGVVLFF. The CDR3 coding sequence is TGCAGCGTTGTAGGGGGTGTAGTGCTGTTTTTT.

This rearrangement joins TRBV7-9 to TRBJ1-2, with a tentative D call TRBD1 (6 bases). Trimming took off 6 bases at V and 3 bases at J, with 20 bases between the two ends. Germline V gene lookup returns CDR1 SEHNR and CDR2 FQNEAQ (reference sequence). The CDR3 consists of 16 residues. The CDR3 protein is CASRREKGKGDYGYTF. DNA for the CDR3: TGTGCCAGCAGGAGGGAGAAGGGGAAGGGGGACTATGGCTACACCTTC.

The CDR3 nucleotides read TGTGCCAGCAGTCGCCATAGCGGGACCCTCAATGAGCAGTTCTTC. This codes for CASSRHSGTLNEQFF. V gene TRBV27 combines with J gene TRBJ2-1, with 8 bases that match TRBD2. CDR3 length: 15 amino acids. V gave up 5 bases and J gave up 6 bases; unmatched junction bases: 9. CDR1 is MNHEY, CDR2 SMNVEV, per germline (reference sequence).

The chain links TRBV27 to TRBJ2-2; maybe TRBD1 (6 bases). V lost 3 bases, J lost 6 bases, and 11 bases lay in between. Germline V CDR1 and CDR2: MNHEY, SMNVEV (reference sequence). CDR3 length equals 14 residues. The CDR3 is CASSFQGIAGELFF. CDR3 sequence (DNA): TGTGCCAGCAGTTTCCAGGGGATAGCCGGGGAGCTGTTTTTT.

The chain combines TRBV7-9 with TRBJ2-1, with 8 bases aligning to TRBD2. The germline V gene encodes CDR1 SEHNR and CDR2 FQNEAQ (reference sequence). Trimming took 5 bases from V and 9 from J; bases not matched to a gene: 9. The CDR3 is 14 residues long. CDR3 residues: CASSLTSEISEQFF. CDR3 DNA sequence: TGTGCCAGCAGCCTGACTAGCGAGATATCTGAGCAGTTCTTC.